A selection of T cell receptor beta chains follows, all from one sample in a study of early T cells in non-severe SARS-CoV-2 infection. Using its own MiXCR run on the 5' RACE reads, TCRdb lists one record per CDR3 protein. The repertoire consists of about 92,000 distinct CDR3 sequences, with around 15% occurring once and the leading ten covering 6% to 7.5%. Sequencing used whole blood. These receptors all stem from an adult who was a healthcare worker with PCR-confirmed SARS-CoV-2 infection or an uninfected control (not recorded which). Each CDR3 is given with its conserved first and last residue. Not every row has a clone size; where given, it reads once, few, many or a size class.

>TRBV5-1|.|TRBJ2-4
CASSLAGIAAGAQNIQYF
>TRBV5-1|.|TRBJ1-1
CASSLMGSGTEAFF
>TRBV7-9|.|TRBJ2-7
CASSSDRDRFHEQYF
>TRBV25-1|.|TRBJ2-5
CASSEFSWGQETQYF
>TRBV11-1|.|TRBJ2-7
CASRSQGPSRREQYF
>TRBV5-1|.|TRBJ2-2
CASSLGLAGDTGELFF
>TRBV28|.|TRBJ2-7
CASSQGLLEQYF
>TRBV29-1|few|TRBJ2-5
CSVSISPGSLETQYF
>TRBV7-9|few|TRBJ2-1
CASTEGGPGEQFF
>TRBV6-5|.|TRBJ2-1
CASRGRSSYNEQFF
>TRBV10-2|.|TRBJ2-7
CASRVDRFYEQYF
>TRBV5-4|.|TRBJ2-5
CASSSPSEQETQYF
>TRBV6-5|few|TRBJ2-1
CASSGVNEQFF
>TRBV29-1|.|TRBJ2-6
CSVEEKESGANVLTF
>TRBV20-1|few|TRBJ2-5
CSAQEGLGAETQYF
>TRBV5-1|.|TRBJ2-1
CASSLGSLVGGRSDEQFF
>TRBV7-9|many|TRBJ2-1
CASSLVEGNEQFF
>TRBV12-3/TRBV12-4|few|TRBJ1-4
CASSIGGPQEKLFF
>TRBV20-1|few|TRBJ1-2
CSAASQSNYGYTF
>TRBV3-1|.|TRBJ2-1
CASSGSGGGHEQFF
>TRBV20-1|few|TRBJ2-3
CSAPSVSTDTQYF
>TRBV29-1|many|TRBJ2-1
CSVGTESYNEQFF
>TRBV11-3|few|TRBJ2-5
CASSSRTGGGQETQYF
>TRBV6-1|.|TRBJ1-3
CASSERQGPGNTIYF
>TRBV6-5|many|TRBJ2-1
CASSNSLSFYNEQFF
>TRBV7-2|.|TRBJ1-4
CASSLVYNEKLFF
>TRBV27|.|TRBJ2-3
CASSLASPDTQYF
>TRBV18|many|TRBJ1-1
CASIMNTEAFF
>TRBV27|few|TRBJ1-5
CASKGQGRSQPQHF
>TRBV29-1|.|TRBJ2-7
CSAYGDTSYEQYF
>TRBV12-3/TRBV12-4|.|TRBJ2-1
CASSNSKLAGGYNEQFF
>TRBV5-1|.|TRBJ1-1
CASSLKGEAEAFF
>TRBV28|few|TRBJ2-5
CASSPTYRELETQYF
>TRBV11-2|.|TRBJ2-7
CASSRLAAAYEQYF
>TRBV12-3/TRBV12-4|few|TRBJ1-1
CASSPQGWTEAFF
>TRBV19|.|TRBJ1-5
CASSNREGGNQPQHF
>TRBV23-1|.|TRBJ1-2
CASSVQRSNYGYTF
>TRBV20-1|.|TRBJ2-7
CSARDRQGASHEQYF
>TRBV10-3|many|TRBJ1-4
CAISQDVNEKLFF
>TRBV24-1|many|TRBJ2-1
CATSLAGEGRNEQFF